This T cell receptor (beta chain) was sequenced for a study of early T cells in non-severe SARS-CoV-2 infection. The study, taken as a whole, reports: VDJdb matching favored anti-spike CD8 responses, missing private and CD4 specificities.

The CDR3 consists of 15 residues. Unmatched junction bases numbered 8, after V lost 6 bases and J lost 5 bases. The protocol attached unique molecular identifiers to individual cDNA molecules. TCRdb reprocessed the 5' RACE reads with MiXCR, giving one entry per CDR3 protein. The sample shows 50,000 or so distinct CDR3 sequences, approximately 5.6% of them seen only once. Turning to this clonotype: The antigen is not known.

The chain has TRBV12-3 or TRBV12-4 and TRBJ2-7; 12 bases match TRBD2. Sequencing input: whole blood. The sequence was collected from an adult who was a healthcare worker with PCR-confirmed SARS-CoV-2 infection or an uninfected control (not recorded which). The CDR3: CASSPPSGRVHEQYF. The CDR3 nucleotides are TGTGCCAGCAGCCCGCCTAGCGGGAGGGTCCACGAGCAGTACTTC.